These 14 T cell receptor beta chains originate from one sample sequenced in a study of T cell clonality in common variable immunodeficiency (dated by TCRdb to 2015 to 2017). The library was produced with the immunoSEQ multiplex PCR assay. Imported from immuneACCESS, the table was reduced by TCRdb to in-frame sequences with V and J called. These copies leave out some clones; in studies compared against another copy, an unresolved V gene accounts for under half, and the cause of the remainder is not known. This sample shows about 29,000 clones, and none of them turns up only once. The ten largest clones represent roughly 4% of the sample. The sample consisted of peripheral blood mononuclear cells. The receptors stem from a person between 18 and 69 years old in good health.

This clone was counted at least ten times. The CDR3: CASSWGQGNTEAFF. Incomplete CDR3 DNA: TGTGCCAGCAGCTGGGGACAGGGAAACACTGAA. V gene TRBV7-9 combines with J gene TRBJ1-1; 9 bases are shared with TRBD1. The read ends 3 residues shy of where the CDR3 ends; the end is completed using the germline J gene. The CDR3 loop spans 14 amino acids. V trimming: 4 bases; J trimming: 2 bases; junction bases outside the gene matches: 2. The germline V gene has CDR1 SEHNR and CDR2 FQNEAQ (reference sequence).

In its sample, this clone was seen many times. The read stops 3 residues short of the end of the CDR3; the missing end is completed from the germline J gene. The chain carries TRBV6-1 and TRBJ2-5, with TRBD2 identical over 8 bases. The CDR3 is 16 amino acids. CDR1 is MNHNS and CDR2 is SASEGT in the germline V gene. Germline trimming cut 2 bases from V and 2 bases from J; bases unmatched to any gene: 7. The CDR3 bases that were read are TGTGCCAGCAGTGAACAACTGACGGGGGGGCAAGAGACC. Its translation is CASSEQLTGGQET. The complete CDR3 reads CASSEQLTGGQETQYF.

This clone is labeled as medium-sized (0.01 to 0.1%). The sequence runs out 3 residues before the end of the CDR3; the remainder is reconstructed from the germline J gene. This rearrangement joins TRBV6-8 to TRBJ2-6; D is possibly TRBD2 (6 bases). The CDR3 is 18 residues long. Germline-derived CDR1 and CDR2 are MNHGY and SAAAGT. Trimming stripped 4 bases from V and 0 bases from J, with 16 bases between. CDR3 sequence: CASSFDLTRGSGANVLTF. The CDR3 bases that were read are TGTGCCAGCAGTTTTGACCTCACGCGGGGCTCTGGGGCCAACGTC.

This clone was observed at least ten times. The CDR3 loop reads CASSDGTGGYTQYF. The sequenced CDR3 bases are TGTGCCAGCAGCGACGGGACAGGGGGCTATACG. The V and J genes are TRBV14 and TRBJ2-3; 12 nucleotides agree with TRBD1. Read coverage stops 3 residues before the CDR3 terminus; the germline J gene supplies the remainder. This CDR3 region has 14 residues. Germline CDR1 reads SGHDN; CDR2 reads FVKESK. The J segment lost 7 bases and the V segment lost 5 bases, leaving 4 bases of the junction unmatched. Based on the CDR3 plus reference TRBV14 and TRBJ2-3, the full variable domain is EAGVTQFPSHSVIEKGQTVTLRCDPISGHDNLYWYRRVMGKEIKFLLHFVKESKQDESGMPNNRFLAERTGGTYSTLKVQPAELEDSGVYFCASSDGTGGYTQYFGPGTRLTVL.

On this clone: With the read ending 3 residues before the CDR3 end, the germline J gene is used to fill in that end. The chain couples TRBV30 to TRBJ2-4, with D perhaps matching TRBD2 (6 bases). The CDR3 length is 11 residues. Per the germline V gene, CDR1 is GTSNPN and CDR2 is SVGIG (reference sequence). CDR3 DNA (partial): TGTGCCTGGGGAGGGGCGTATGGT. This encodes CAWGGAYG. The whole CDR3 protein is CAWGGAYGQYF.

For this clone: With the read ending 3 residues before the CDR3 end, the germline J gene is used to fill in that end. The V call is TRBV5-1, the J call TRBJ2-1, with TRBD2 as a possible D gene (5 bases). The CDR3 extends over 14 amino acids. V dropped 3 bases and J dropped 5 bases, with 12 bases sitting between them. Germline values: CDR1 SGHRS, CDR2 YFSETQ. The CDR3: CASSSSRGDNEQFF. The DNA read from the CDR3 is TGCGCCAGCAGCTCTAGCAGAGGAGACAATGAG.

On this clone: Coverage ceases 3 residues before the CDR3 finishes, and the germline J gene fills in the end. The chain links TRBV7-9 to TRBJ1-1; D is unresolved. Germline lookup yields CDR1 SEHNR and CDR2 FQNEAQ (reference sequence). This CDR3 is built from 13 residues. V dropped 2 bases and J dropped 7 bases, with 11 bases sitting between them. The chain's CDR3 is CASSLLGRDEAFF. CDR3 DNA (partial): TGTGCCAGCAGCTTACTTGGTAGAGATGAA.

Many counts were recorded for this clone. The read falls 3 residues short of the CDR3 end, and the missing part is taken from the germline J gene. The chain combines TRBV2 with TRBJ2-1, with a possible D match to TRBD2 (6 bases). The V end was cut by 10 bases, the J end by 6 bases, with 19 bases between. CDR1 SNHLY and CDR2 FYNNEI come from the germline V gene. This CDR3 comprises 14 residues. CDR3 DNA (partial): TGTGCCACCGAGCGGGCCATCCCCAGCAATGAG. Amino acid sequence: CATERAIPSNE. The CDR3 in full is CATERAIPSNEQFF.

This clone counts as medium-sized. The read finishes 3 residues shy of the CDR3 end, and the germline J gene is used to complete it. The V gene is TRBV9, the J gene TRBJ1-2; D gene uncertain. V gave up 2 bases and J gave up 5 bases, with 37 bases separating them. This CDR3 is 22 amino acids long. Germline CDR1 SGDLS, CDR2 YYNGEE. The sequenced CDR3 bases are TGTGCCAGCAGCGTGACCCGTTGGCCTCCGCCTCGTGTGGGCCGGCAGGAGTATGGC. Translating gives CASSVTRWPPPRVGRQEYG. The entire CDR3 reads CASSVTRWPPPRVGRQEYGYTF.

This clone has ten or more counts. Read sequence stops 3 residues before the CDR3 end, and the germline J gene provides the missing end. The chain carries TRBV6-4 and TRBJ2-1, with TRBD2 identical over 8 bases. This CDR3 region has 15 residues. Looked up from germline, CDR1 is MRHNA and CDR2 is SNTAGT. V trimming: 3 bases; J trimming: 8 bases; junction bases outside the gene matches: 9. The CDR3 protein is CASSDPGLGVDEQFF. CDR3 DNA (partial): TGTGCCAGCAGTGATCCGGGACTAGGGGTGGATGAG.

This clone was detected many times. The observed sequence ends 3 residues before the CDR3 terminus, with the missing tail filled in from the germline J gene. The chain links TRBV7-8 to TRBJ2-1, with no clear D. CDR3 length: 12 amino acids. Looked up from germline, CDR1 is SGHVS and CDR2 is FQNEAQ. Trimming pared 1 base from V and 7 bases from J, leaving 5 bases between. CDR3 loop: CASSLDRNEQFF. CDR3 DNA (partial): TGTGCCAGCAGCTTAGATCGTAATGAG.

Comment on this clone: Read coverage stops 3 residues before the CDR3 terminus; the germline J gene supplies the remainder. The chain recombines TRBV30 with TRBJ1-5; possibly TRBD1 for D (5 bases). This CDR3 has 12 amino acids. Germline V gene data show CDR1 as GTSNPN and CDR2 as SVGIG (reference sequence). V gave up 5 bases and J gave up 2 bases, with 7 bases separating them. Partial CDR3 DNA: TGTGCCTGGTCACAGGGCAATCAGCCC. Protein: CAWSQGNQP. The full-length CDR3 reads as CAWSQGNQPQHF.

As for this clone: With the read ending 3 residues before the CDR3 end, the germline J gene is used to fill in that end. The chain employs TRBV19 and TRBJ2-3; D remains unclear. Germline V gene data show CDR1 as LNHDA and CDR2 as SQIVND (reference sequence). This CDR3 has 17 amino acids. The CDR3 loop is CASSSTGRFTAQETQYF. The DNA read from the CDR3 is TGTGCCAGTAGTAGCACGGGTCGCTTTACCGCCCAAGAGACG.

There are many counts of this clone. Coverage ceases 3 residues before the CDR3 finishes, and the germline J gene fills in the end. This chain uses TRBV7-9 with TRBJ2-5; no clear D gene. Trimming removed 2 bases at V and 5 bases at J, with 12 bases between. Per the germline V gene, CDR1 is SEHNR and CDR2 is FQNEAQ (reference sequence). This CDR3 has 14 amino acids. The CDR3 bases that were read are TGTGCCAGCAGCTTACTACATCTGGGCGAGACC. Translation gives CASSLLHLGET. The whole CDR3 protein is CASSLLHLGETQYF.